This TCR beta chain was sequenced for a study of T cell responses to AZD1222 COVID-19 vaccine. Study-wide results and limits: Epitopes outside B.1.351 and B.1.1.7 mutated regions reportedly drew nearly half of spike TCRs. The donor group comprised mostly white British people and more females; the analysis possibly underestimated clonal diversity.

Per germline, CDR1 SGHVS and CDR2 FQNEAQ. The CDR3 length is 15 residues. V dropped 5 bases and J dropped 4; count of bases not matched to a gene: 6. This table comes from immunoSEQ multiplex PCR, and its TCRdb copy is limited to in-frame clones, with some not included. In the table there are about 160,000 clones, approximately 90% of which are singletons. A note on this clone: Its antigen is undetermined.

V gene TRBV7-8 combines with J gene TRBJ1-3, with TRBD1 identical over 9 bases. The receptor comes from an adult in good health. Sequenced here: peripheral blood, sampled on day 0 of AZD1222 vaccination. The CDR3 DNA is TGTGCCAGCAGCCGAGACAGGGGGTACGGAAACACCATATATTTT. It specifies CASSRDRGYGNTIYF. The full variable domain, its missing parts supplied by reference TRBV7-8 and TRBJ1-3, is GAGVSQSPRYKVAKRGQDVALRCDPISGHVSLFWYQQALGQGPEFLTYFQNEAQLDKSGLPSDRFFAERPEGSVSTLKIQRTQQEDSAVYLCASSRDRGYGNTIYFGEGSWLTVV.